A single sample is the source of the 10 T cell receptor beta chains below, sequenced in a study of shared clonotypes between healthy human individuals. Measured with immunoSEQ multiplex PCR; TCRdb has only the in-frame clones, and not every one. Here the sample spans 2 million to 2.5 million clones, 90% to 95% being singletons. The sequencing input was naive CD4+ T cells from PBMCs. As for subset: CD45RA+ positively selected. The receptor set was obtained from a young man in good health. Some clones in this sample may be carry-over from other donors' samples.

This clone was found once. The chain joins TRBV9 to TRBJ2-2, with TRBD1 identical over 8 bases. V trimming: 3 bases; J trimming: 5 bases; junction bases outside the gene matches: 3. The germline V gene has CDR1 SGDLS and CDR2 YYNGEE. This CDR3 spans 14 amino acids. CDR3 sequence: CASSATGGTGELFF. CDR3 DNA sequence: TGTGCCAGCAGCGCTACAGGGGGGACCGGGGAGCTGTTTTTT.

The rearrangement uses TRBV4-2 and TRBJ2-3, with a tentative D call TRBD2 (6 bases). Germline assignment: CDR1 LGHNA and CDR2 YNFKEQ. Between the trimmed V and J ends, which lost 0 bases and 5 bases, there was a span of 15 bases. The CDR3 totals 16 residues. CDR3 protein: CASSQEASEPGDTQYF. The CDR3 DNA is TGTGCCAGCAGCCAAGAGGCTAGCGAGCCAGGAGATACGCAGTATTTT.

This clone appeared once. The genes are TRBV28 and TRBJ2-5, with 7 bases lining up with TRBD1. The CDR3 spans 11 residues. The germline V gene has CDR1 MDHEN and CDR2 SYDVKM. The V segment lost 10 bases and the J segment 4 bases; nucleotides outside the gene matches: 3. The CDR3 loop is CATHRGETQYF. The DNA for the CDR3 is TGTGCCACTCACAGGGGAGAGACCCAGTACTTC.

This clone was observed a single time. The chain uses TRBV27 and TRBJ1-5, with 9 bases identical to TRBD1. V lost 6 bases, J lost 7 bases, and 13 bases stayed unmatched. Germline V lookup: CDR1 MNHEY, CDR2 SMNVEV (reference sequence). This CDR3 is built from 16 residues. The CDR3 nucleotides read TGTGCCAGCAGCCGGACCGGGACAGGGTTGCGGCAGCCCCAGCATTTT. Translating it yields CASSRTGTGLRQPQHF.

This clone was seen once. This rearrangement joins TRBV28 to TRBJ1-3, with a tentative D call TRBD1 (5 bases). Germline V gives CDR1 MDHEN, CDR2 SYDVKM. The CDR3 is 16 amino acids. Trimming shortened V by 6 bases and J by 2 bases, and 17 bases separated the two germline ends. CDR3 loop: CASSSPGARAGNTIYF. CDR3 bases: TGTGCCAGCAGCTCCCCTGGGGCCAGGGCTGGAAACACCATATATTTT.

The chain combines TRBV5-4 with TRBJ1-4; D is unresolved. Looked up from germline, CDR1 is SGHNT and CDR2 is YYREEE (reference sequence). CDR3 size: 14 residues. With 6 bases removed from V and 0 bases from J, the gap between germline ends came to 9 bases. This CDR3 reads CASTTAATNEKLFF. DNA for the CDR3: TGTGCCAGCACCACTGCTGCAACTAATGAAAAACTGTTTTTT. Supplemented by reference TRBV5-4 and TRBJ1-4, the full variable domain reads ETGVTQSPTHLIKTRGQQVTLRCSSQSGHNTVSWYQQALGQGPQFIFQYYREEENGRGNFPPRFSGLQFPNYSSELNVNALELDDSALYLCASTTAATNEKLFFGSGTQLSVL.

The CDR3 loop reads CASSVGLTEAFF. CDR3 in DNA: TGTGCCAGCAGCGTGGGGCTCACTGAAGCTTTCTTT. The rearrangement joins TRBV7-2 to TRBJ1-1; D possibly corresponds to TRBD1 (5 bases). The V end was cut by 5 bases, the J end by 4 bases, with 8 bases between. Germline CDR1 SGHTA, CDR2 FQGNSA. This CDR3 is built from 12 residues.

The chain is built from TRBV5-1 and TRBJ2-1; D unclear. Per the germline V gene, CDR1 is SGHRS and CDR2 is YFSETQ. V lost 1 base and J lost 7, with 6 bases in between. The CDR3 is made up of 12 amino acids. The CDR3 reads CASSLLQNEQFF. In DNA form, the CDR3 reads TGCGCCAGCAGCTTGTTACAGAATGAGCAGTTCTTC.

The genes are TRBV7-2 and TRBJ2-7; 9 bases fit TRBD1. The CDR3 totals 13 residues. CDR1 is SGHTA and CDR2 is FQGNSA in the germline V gene. The junction had 3 bases not matched to a gene; V was cut back by 6 bases and J by 3 bases. The CDR3 region is CASSYRGHYEQYF. Written as DNA, the CDR3 is TGTGCCAGCAGTTACAGGGGGCACTACGAGCAGTACTTC.

The chain joins TRBV6-5 to TRBJ1-4, with TRBD1 matching over 7 bases. In germline, CDR1 is MNHEY, CDR2 SVGAGI. V gave up 0 bases and J gave up 8 bases; unmatched junction bases: 6. The CDR3 is made up of 15 amino acids. In DNA form, the CDR3 reads TGTGCCAGCAGTTACTCGACAGGGTTGGACGAAAAACTGTTTTTT. Its translation is CASSYSTGLDEKLFF.